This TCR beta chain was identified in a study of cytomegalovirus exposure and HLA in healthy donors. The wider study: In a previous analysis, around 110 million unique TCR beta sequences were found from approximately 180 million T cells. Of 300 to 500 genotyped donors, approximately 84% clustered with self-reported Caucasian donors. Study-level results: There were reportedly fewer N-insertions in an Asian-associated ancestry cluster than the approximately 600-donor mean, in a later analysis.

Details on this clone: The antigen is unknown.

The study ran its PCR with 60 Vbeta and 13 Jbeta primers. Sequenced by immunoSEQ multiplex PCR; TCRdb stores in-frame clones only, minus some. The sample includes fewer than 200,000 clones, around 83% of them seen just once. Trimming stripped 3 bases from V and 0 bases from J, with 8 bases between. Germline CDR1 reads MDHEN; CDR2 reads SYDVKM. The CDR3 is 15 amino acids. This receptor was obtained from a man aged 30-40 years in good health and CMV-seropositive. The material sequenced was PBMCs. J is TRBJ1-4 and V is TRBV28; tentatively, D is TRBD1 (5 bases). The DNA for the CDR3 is TGTGCCAGCAGTTTCCGGGGGGCAACTAATGAAAAACTGTTTTTT. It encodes CASSFRGATNEKLFF.